This is a list of T cell receptor beta chains from one sample in a study of cytomegalovirus exposure and HLA in healthy donors. Profiling relied on immunoSEQ multiplex PCR, and the TCRdb table lists in-frame clones only, not all of them. The data contain 200,000 to 300,000 clones, over 75% of them singletons. The sequenced material came from PBMCs. All receptors come from a boy aged 10-17 years in good health and CMV-seronegative. The CDR3 runs from the conserved cysteine through the conserved F or W. D genes are given only for firm matches. The listing skips clone size in some rows; elsewhere it reads once, few, many or a size class.

abundance | d_gene | j_gene | len | v_gene | CDR3nt | CDR3aa
- | TRBD1 | TRBJ1-1 | 15 | TRBV5-1 | TGCGCCAGCAGCTTCGACAGGGGCGGGAACACTGAAGCTTTCTTT | CASSFDRGGNTEAFF
- | - | TRBJ2-7 | 18 | TRBV10-2 | TGCGCCAGCAGTGATAAGGGGGCATGGCGGGAGGCATCCTACGAGCAGTACTTC | CASSDKGAWREASYEQYF
- | - | TRBJ2-1 | 18 | TRBV6-1 | TGTGCCAGCAGTGAATCCTTAGGGGGTGCAGGCTCCTACAATGAGCAGTTCTTC | CASSESLGGAGSYNEQFF
- | - | TRBJ1-2 | 13 | TRBV27 | TGTGCCAGCAGTTTACAGGTGAACTATGGCTACACCTTC | CASSLQVNYGYTF
once | - | TRBJ1-5 | 15 | TRBV5-5 | TGTGCCAGCAGCTTGACTAGAGGGAGCAATCAGCCCCAGCATTTT | CASSLTRGSNQPQHF
- | TRBD2 | TRBJ2-7 | 17 | TRBV7-2 | TGTGCCAGCAGCCGAGCCGGGACTAGCGGGAAAATGGATGAGCAGTACTTC | CASSRAGTSGKMDEQYF
- | - | TRBJ2-1 | 15 | TRBV11-2 | TGTGCCAGCAGCTTACGACGACTAGAAGCCAATGAGCAGTTCTTC | CASSLRRLEANEQFF
- | - | TRBJ1-2 | 13 | TRBV6-1 | TGTGCCAGCAGTGAGCGTTACAGTTATGGCTACACCTTC | CASSERYSYGYTF
- | TRBD1 | TRBJ2-1 | 14 | TRBV5-1 | TGCGCCAGCAGCTTGGGGACAGGGGGAAATGAGCAGTTCTTC | CASSLGTGGNEQFF
- | TRBD2 | TRBJ2-7 | 13 | TRBV5-4 | TGTGCCAGCAGCTTGGGGGAGGGTCTCGAGCAGTACTTC | CASSLGEGLEQYF
- | TRBD1 | TRBJ1-5 | 19 | TRBV19 | TGTGCCAGTAGTCCCGGCGACAGGGGGCTTTCCGGAGGCAATCAGCCCCAGCATTTT | CASSPGDRGLSGGNQPQHF
- | - | TRBJ2-2 | 11 | TRBV11-2 | TGTGCCAGCAGCTTCATCGGGGAGCTGTTTTTT | CASSFIGELFF
- | TRBD2 | TRBJ2-1 | 16 | TRBV9 | TGTGCCAGCAGCGTAGGCGGGAGGGCACGGAGGAATGAGCAGTTCTTC | CASSVGGRARRNEQFF
- | - | TRBJ1-1 | 14 | TRBV5-1 | TGCGCCAGCAGCTTCCTGAGTATCGACACTGAAGCTTTCTTT | CASSFLSIDTEAFF
- | - | TRBJ1-1 | 13 | TRBV11-1 | TGTGCCAGCAGCTACAGGGTGGGCACTGAAGCTTTCTTT | CASSYRVGTEAFF
- | - | TRBJ1-1 | 12 | TRBV11-3 | TGTGCCAGCAGCTTATTGGAGGATGAAGCTTTCTTT | CASSLLEDEAFF
- | TRBD2 | TRBJ2-2 | 20 | TRBV5-4 | TGTGCCAGCAGCTCGCGACTAGCGGGGGAGGGCCGGAGGAGCACCGGGGAGCTGTTTTTT | CASSSRLAGEGRRSTGELFF
- | - | TRBJ1-5 | 15 | TRBV4-1 | TGCGCCAGCAGCCCGCGGAGTTGGGGCGCACAGCCCCAGCATTTT | CASSPRSWGAQPQHF
- | - | TRBJ1-2 | 13 | TRBV6-1 | TGTGCCAGCAGTGAAGTTCAATTTTATGGCTACACCTTC | CASSEVQFYGYTF
- | TRBD1 | TRBJ1-5 | 12 | TRBV29-1 | TGCAGCGCTCGCGACAGGGGCCAGCCCCAGCATTTT | CSARDRGQPQHF
- | TRBD1 | TRBJ1-2 | 14 | TRBV10-3 | TGTGCCATCAGTGAGACAGGGGGCAGCTATGGCTACACCTTC | CAISETGGSYGYTF
- | - | TRBJ2-7 | 13 | TRBV11-2 | TGTGCCAGCAGCTTAACAGATCCCTACGAGCAGTACTTC | CASSLTDPYEQYF
- | - | TRBJ2-3 | 16 | TRBV5-1 | TGCGCCAGCAGCTTGGGGTTGATACTAGCTACAGATACGCAGTATTTT | CASSLGLILATDTQYF
- | TRBD1 | TRBJ2-7 | 13 | TRBV5-6 | TGTGCCAGCAGCTTGACAGGGGCCTACGAGCAGTACTTC | CASSLTGAYEQYF
- | - | TRBJ2-7 | 15 | TRBV9 | TGTGCCCCAGAGCCAGGGGAGGGTTTGCCCTACGAGCAGTACTTC | CAPEPGEGLPYEQYF
- | - | TRBJ2-7 | 15 | TRBV7-6 | TGTGCCAGCAGCACCCTGGGGCTCCTCTCCTACGAGCAGTACTTC | CASSTLGLLSYEQYF
- | TRBD1 | TRBJ2-7 | 13 | TRBV6-1 | TGTGCCAGTAAAGACAGGGTGTTAGTCGAGCAGTACTTC | CASKDRVLVEQYF
- | - | TRBJ1-1 | 13 | TRBV29-1 | TGCAGCGTAGCCCGACGAGGAAACACTGAAGCTTTCTTT | CSVARRGNTEAFF
- | - | TRBJ2-2 | 16 | TRBV5-5 | TGTGCCAGCAGCTTGCGCGCTAGCGACTACACCGGGGAGCTGTTTTTT | CASSLRASDYTGELFF
- | - | TRBJ1-3 | 16 | TRBV19 | TGTGCCAGTAGTATTGCGCGGGCAAGCTCTGGAAACACCATATATTTT | CASSIARASSGNTIYF
few | - | TRBJ1-2 | 11 | TRBV7-2 | TGTGCCAGCAGCTTGGGCATTGGCTACACCTTC | CASSLGIGYTF
- | - | TRBJ2-4 | 15 | TRBV6-5 | TGTGCCAGCAGCCGTCCGACAGTAGCCAAAAACATTCAGTACTTC | CASSRPTVAKNIQYF
- | TRBD2 | TRBJ2-7 | 15 | TRBV6-1 | TGTGCCAGCAGGCGGGGGGGGCTCGCGTCCTACGAGCAGTACTTC | CASRRGGLASYEQYF
few | TRBD1 | TRBJ1-2 | 14 | TRBV2 | TGTGCCAGCAGTGAATTACAGGGGTCGTGGGGCTACACCTTC | CASSELQGSWGYTF
- | TRBD1 | TRBJ1-2 | 14 | TRBV19 | TGTGCCAGTAGTATCCCGGGACAGCTCTATGGCTACACCTTC | CASSIPGQLYGYTF
- | TRBD1 | TRBJ1-2 | 13 | TRBV6-1 | TGTGCCAGCAGATGGACAGGGGGCTATGGCTACACCTTC | CASRWTGGYGYTF
- | TRBD1 | TRBJ1-1 | 12 | TRBV5-1 | TGCGCCAGCAGCACCAACAGGGGGGAAGCTTTCTTT | CASSTNRGEAFF
- | TRBD1 | TRBJ1-3 | 13 | TRBV5-4 | TGTGCCAGCAGCTTACGAGGGGGCGGCACCATATATTTT | CASSLRGGGTIYF
few | TRBD1 | TRBJ2-7 | 14 | TRBV5-1 | TGCGCCAGCAGCTTGGGGACAGGACCCTACGAGCAGTACTTC | CASSLGTGPYEQYF
- | - | TRBJ2-4 | 17 | TRBV2 | TGTGCCAGCAGTGTTCATGGGGGAGGCTTAGCCAAAAACATTCAGTACTTC | CASSVHGGGLAKNIQYF
once | TRBD1 | TRBJ1-5 | 17 | TRBV12-5 | TGTGCTAGTGGTTTGGGTAGGGACAGGGCAAGCAATCAGCCCCAGCATTTT | CASGLGRDRASNQPQHF
- | - | TRBJ1-3 | 14 | TRBV4-1 | TGCGCCAGCAGAACGGGGTTCTCTGGAAACACCATATATTTT | CASRTGFSGNTIYF
- | TRBD2 | TRBJ2-7 | 15 | TRBV5-4 | TGTGCCAGCAGCCCCAGGACTAGCGCCTTAGGCGAGCAGTACTTC | CASSPRTSALGEQYF
- | - | TRBJ1-2 | 13 | TRBV6-6 | TGTGCCAGCAGTGATCCGGGGTCCTATGGCTACACCTTC | CASSDPGSYGYTF